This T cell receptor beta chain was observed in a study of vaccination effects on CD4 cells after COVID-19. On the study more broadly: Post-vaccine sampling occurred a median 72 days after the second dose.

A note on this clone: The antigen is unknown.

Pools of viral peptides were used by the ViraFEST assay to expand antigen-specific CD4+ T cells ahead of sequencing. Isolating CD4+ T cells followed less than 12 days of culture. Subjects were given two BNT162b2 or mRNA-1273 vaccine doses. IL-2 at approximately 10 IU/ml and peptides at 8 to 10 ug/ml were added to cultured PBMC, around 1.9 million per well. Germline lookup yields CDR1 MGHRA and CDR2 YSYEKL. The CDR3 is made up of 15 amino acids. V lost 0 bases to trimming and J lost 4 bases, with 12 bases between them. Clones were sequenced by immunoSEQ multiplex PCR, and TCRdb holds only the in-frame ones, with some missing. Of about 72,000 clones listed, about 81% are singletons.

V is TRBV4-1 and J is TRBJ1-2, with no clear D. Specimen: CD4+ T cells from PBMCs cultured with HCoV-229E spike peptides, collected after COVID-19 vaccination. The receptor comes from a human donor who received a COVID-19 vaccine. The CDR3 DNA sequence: TGCGCCAGCAGCCAAGAACGTCGGATCAGCTATGGCTACACCTTC. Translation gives CASSQERRISYGYTF.